The clone carrying this T cell receptor (beta chain) was found a few times. Its specificity is unknown. V shed 8 bases and J shed 3 bases, with 13 bases lying between them. The CDR3 is made up of 13 amino acids. CDR1 and CDR2 from the germline V gene are SEHNR and FQNEAQ (reference sequence). This sample was taken from a study of blood T cells in healthy people across ages. Overall study results and limits: Estimated diversity that came from one million T cells was considered an underestimate. The study found more naive CD4+ cells and higher diversity in long-lived than aged donors.

Using a J-beta primer mix together with a sample-barcoded 5' primer, a second PCR was run for roughly 6 to 11 cycles. One entry per CDR3 protein, called by TCRdb with MiXCR from the 5' RACE reads. The sample consists of roughly 680,000 distinct CDR3 sequences, 20% to 25% of them appearing once. V usage is TRBV7-9 and J usage is TRBJ2-5; D perhaps matches TRBD2 (6 bases). Material for sequencing was blood. This receptor was obtained from a man aged 65 to 79 in good health. CDR3 sequence (DNA): TGTGCCAGCTCGGCCCGGGGGAAAGAGACCCAGTACTTC. Protein product: CASSARGKETQYF. Complete variable domain (other parts from reference TRBV7-9 and TRBJ2-5): DTGVSQNPRHKITKRGQNVTFRCDPISEHNRLYWYRQTLGQGPEFLTYFQNEAQLEKSRLLSDRFSAERPKGSFSTLEIQRTEQGDSAMYLCASSARGKETQYFGPGTRLLVL.